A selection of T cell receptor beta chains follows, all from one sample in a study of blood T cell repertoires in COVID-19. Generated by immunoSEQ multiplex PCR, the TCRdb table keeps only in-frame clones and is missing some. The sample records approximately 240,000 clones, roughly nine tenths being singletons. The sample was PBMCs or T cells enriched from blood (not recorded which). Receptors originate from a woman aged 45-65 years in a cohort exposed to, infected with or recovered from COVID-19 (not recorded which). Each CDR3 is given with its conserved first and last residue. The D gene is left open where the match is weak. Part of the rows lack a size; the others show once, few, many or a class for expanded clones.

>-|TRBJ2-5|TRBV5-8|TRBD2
CASSFRRGALLVAQYF
TGTGCCAGCAGCTTTCGGCGGGGGGCCCTTCTCGTGGCCCAGTACTTC
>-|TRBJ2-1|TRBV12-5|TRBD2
CASGLGTGTRFDEQFF
TGTGCTAGTGGTTTGGGGACCGGGACTAGATTCGATGAGCAGTTCTTC
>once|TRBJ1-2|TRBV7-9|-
CASSPEGYGYTF
TGTGCCAGCAGCCCTGAGGGTTATGGCTACACCTTC
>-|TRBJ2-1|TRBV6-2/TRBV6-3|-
CASSHSAGANEQFF
TGTGCCAGCAGCCATTCTGCGGGGGCCAATGAGCAGTTCTTC
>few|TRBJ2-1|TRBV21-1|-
CASPENPRDEQFF
TGTGCCAGCCCGGAAAATCCCAGGGATGAGCAGTTCTTC
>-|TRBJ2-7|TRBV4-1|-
CASSQGSGEGYEQYF
TGCGCCAGCAGCCAAGGGTCAGGGGAAGGGTACGAGCAGTACTTC
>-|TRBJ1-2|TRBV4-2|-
CASSQVPQGNYGYTF
TGTGCCAGCAGCCAAGTGCCGCAGGGGAACTATGGCTACACCTTC
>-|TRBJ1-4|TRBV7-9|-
CASSPGHRAEKLFF
TGTGCCAGCAGCCCCGGACATCGAGCGGAAAAACTGTTTTTT
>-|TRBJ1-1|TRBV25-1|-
CASSDPGVGNTEAFF
TGTGCCAGCAGTGACCCAGGGGTCGGTAACACTGAAGCTTTCTTT
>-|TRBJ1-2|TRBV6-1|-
CASSETGGDYGYTF
TGTGCCAGCAGTGAAACGGGAGGGGACTATGGCTACACCTTC
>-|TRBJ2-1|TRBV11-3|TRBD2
CASSSGRTSGAVYNEQFF
TGTGCCAGCAGCTCTGGGAGGACTAGCGGGGCCGTCTACAATGAGCAGTTCTTC
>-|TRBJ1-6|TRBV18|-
CASSLSGKSPLHF
TGTGCCAGCTCACTCTCAGGGAAGTCACCCCTCCACTTT